Below are 28 T cell receptor beta chains sequenced from a single sample in a study of blood T cell repertoires in COVID-19. Profiling relied on immunoSEQ multiplex PCR, and the TCRdb table lists in-frame clones only, not all of them. The table lists over 450,000 clones, 89% of them singletons. Sequencing was carried out using peripheral blood. All receptors derive from a man younger than 35 with COVID-19, enrolled during active disease.

CDR3 residues: CASSLGQTVINGYTF. CDR3 coding DNA: TGCGCCAGCAGCTTGGGCCAGACAGTTATTAATGGCTACACCTTC. The chain carries TRBV5-1 and TRBJ1-2; TRBD1 might be the D (5 bases). CDR1 SGHRS and CDR2 YFSETQ come from the germline V gene. Trimming took 0 bases from V and 6 from J, leaving 15 bases between them. This CDR3 is built from 15 residues.

This clone occurred once. V is TRBV6-4 and J is TRBJ2-1; D remains unclear. Trimming pared 2 bases from V and 8 bases from J, leaving 10 bases between. Germline V gives CDR1 MRHNA, CDR2 SNTAGT. This CDR3 region has 13 residues. CDR3 bases: TGTGCCAGCAGTGACGTAGCTGACGATGAGCAGTTCTTC. This sequence encodes CASSDVADDEQFF.

The chain has TRBV7-3 and TRBJ2-1; 13 bases line up with TRBD2. Germline V gene lookup returns CDR1 SGHTA and CDR2 FQGTGA. CDR3 size: 18 residues. Trimming took 3 bases from V and 1 from J; bases not matched to a gene: 6. In DNA form, the CDR3 reads TGTGCCAGCAGCTTCGGACTAGCGGGAGAGATATCCTACAATGAGCAGTTCTTC. It translates to CASSFGLAGEISYNEQFF. The complete variable domain, with remaining parts taken from reference TRBV7-3 and TRBJ2-1, reads GAGVSQTPSNKVTEKGKYVELRCDPISGHTALYWYRQSLGQGPEFLIYFQGTGAADDSGLPNDRFFAVRPEGSVSTLKIQRTERGDSAVYLCASSFGLAGEISYNEQFFGPGTRLTVL.

The rearrangement links TRBV4-1 to TRBJ2-3; 11 bases align to TRBD2. J lost 2 bases, V lost 4 bases, and 8 bases had no gene match. The CDR3 has 17 amino acids. From germline, CDR1 is MGHRA and CDR2 YSYEKL. CDR3 loop: CASSPSRLAGTTDTQYF. The DNA of the CDR3 is TGCGCCAGCAGCCCTTCGAGACTAGCGGGGACCACAGATACGCAGTATTTT.

CDR3 sequence: CASSLAWGDYNEQFF. The CDR3 DNA is TGTGCCAGCAGCTTAGCATGGGGGGACTACAATGAGCAGTTCTTC. This sequence joins TRBV7-2 and TRBJ2-1, with a possible D match to TRBD2 (6 bases). Trimming pared 0 bases from V and 3 bases from J, leaving 9 bases between. The CDR3 has 15 amino acids. Germline V gives CDR1 SGHTA, CDR2 FQGNSA.

V usage is TRBV6-5 and J usage is TRBJ2-2, with 7 bases matching TRBD1. This CDR3 is 15 amino acids long. The germline V gene has CDR1 MNHEY and CDR2 SVGAGI. V lost 5 bases and J lost 2; bases outside the gene matches: 5. CDR3 sequence: CASSRDRTNTGELFF. The CDR3 DNA reads TGTGCCAGCAGTCGGGACAGAACAAACACCGGGGAGCTGTTTTTT.

The chain couples TRBV13 to TRBJ1-3; D possibly corresponds to TRBD1 (5 bases). Trimming pared 4 bases from V and 4 bases from J, leaving 8 bases between. Germline-derived CDR1 and CDR2 are PRHDT and FYEKMQ (reference sequence). The CDR3 length is 13 residues. CDR3 residues: CASSSNRGNTIYF. Here the CDR3 DNA reads TGTGCCAGCAGCTCAAACAGGGGAAACACCATATATTTT.

This chain links TRBV5-1 with TRBJ2-2; a possible D gene is TRBD1 (7 bases). V was shortened by 4 bases and J by 7 bases, with 17 bases between the two germline ends. CDR1 is SGHRS and CDR2 is YFSETQ in the germline V gene. The CDR3 is made up of 15 amino acids. As DNA, the CDR3 is TGCGCCAGCAGCGCGGGGTCGCGACAGGGCGGGGAGCTGTTTTTT. Translating it yields CASSAGSRQGGELFF.

Details on this clone: The same CDR3 arises from other DNA sequences in this sample as well. The CDR3 coding sequence is TGTGCCAGCAGCTCACCCACGGGGGGAGTGGCAGAGACCCAGTACTTC. Its protein is CASSSPTGGVAETQYF. This rearrangement joins TRBV11-1 to TRBJ2-5; 7 bases are a match to TRBD2. Germline CDR1 is SGHAT and CDR2 is FQDESV (reference sequence). CDR3 length equals 16 residues. Germline trimming cut 4 bases from V and 4 bases from J; bases unmatched to any gene: 12.

This sequence joins TRBV6-5 and TRBJ2-7; 11 nucleotides align to TRBD1. The germline gives CDR1 MNHEY, CDR2 SVGAGI. There are 15 residues in the CDR3. The junction had 6 bases not matched to a gene; V was cut back by 6 bases and J by 2 bases. CDR3 bases: TGTGCCAGCAGACAGAGGGACAGGGGGGCCTACGAGCAGTACTTC. It codes for CASRQRDRGAYEQYF.

The J gene is TRBJ1-5, the V gene TRBV6-5; maybe TRBD1 (5 bases). Trimming stripped 7 bases from V and 1 base from J, with 14 bases between. Germline loops: CDR1 MNHEY, CDR2 SVGAGI. CDR3 length: 15 residues. The CDR3 region is CASKIDGGSNQPQHF. As DNA, the CDR3 is TGTGCCAGCAAGATCGACGGGGGAAGCAATCAGCCCCAGCATTTT.

The chain recombines TRBV7-9 with TRBJ1-1; D ambiguous. V was clipped by 4 bases and J by 1 base, with 7 bases between them. The CDR3 sequence is 13 residues long. CDR1 and CDR2 (germline): SEHNR, FQNEAQ (reference sequence). The DNA for the CDR3 is TGTGCCAGCAGCTCCAGCGGGAACACTGAAGCTTTCTTT. Translation gives CASSSSGNTEAFF.

V usage is TRBV3-1 (or the pseudogene TRBV3-2) and J usage is TRBJ2-2; 11 bases line up with TRBD1. Germline trimming cut 4 bases from V and 6 bases from J; bases unmatched to any gene: 7. CDR1 and CDR2 (germline): LGHDT, YNNKEL (reference sequence). The length of the CDR3 is 16 residues. This CDR3 reads CASSPHGQGASGELFF. As DNA, the CDR3 is TGTGCCAGCAGCCCACACGGACAGGGGGCATCCGGGGAGCTGTTTTTT.

V gene TRBV11-3 combines with J gene TRBJ2-1, with a tentative D call TRBD1 (5 bases). The CDR3 covers 11 residues. The V gene's germline CDR1 is SGHNT and CDR2 YENEEA. V shed 4 bases and J shed 9 bases, with 7 bases lying between them. CDR3 region: CASSSDSEQFF. The CDR3 DNA is TGTGCCAGCAGCTCCGACAGTGAGCAGTTCTTC. Full variable domain (outside the CDR3, taken from reference TRBV11-3 and TRBJ2-1): EAGVVQSPRYKIIEKKQPVAFWCNPISGHNTLYWYLQNLGQGPELLIRYENEEAVDDSQLPKDRFSAERLKGVDSTLKIQPAELGDSAVYLCASSSDSEQFFGPGTRLTVL.

The V gene is TRBV12-3 or TRBV12-4, the J gene TRBJ2-7, with 9 nucleotides matching TRBD1. V gave up 6 bases and J gave up 4 bases; unmatched junction bases: 4. The CDR3 extends over 13 amino acids. The CDR3 coding sequence is TGTGCCAGCAGATTACAGGGGGCTTACGAGCAGTACTTC. Protein product: CASRLQGAYEQYF.

The J gene is TRBJ2-7, the V gene TRBV29-1, with D possibly TRBD2 on 5 matching bases. The germline gives CDR1 SQVTM, CDR2 ANQGSEA. Trimming removed 6 bases from V and 9 bases from J, with 18 bases in between. The CDR3 runs 12 residues. The CDR3 loop reads CSVADAAEGQYF. Written as DNA, the CDR3 is TGCAGCGTCGCCGACGCAGCAGAGGGGCAGTACTTC.

The gene calls are TRBV6-5 and TRBJ2-2; D gene ambiguous. The germline V gene encodes CDR1 MNHEY and CDR2 SVGAGI. V was clipped by 0 bases and J by 7 bases, with 9 bases between them. The CDR3 extends over 14 amino acids. CDR3 in amino acids: CASSYSNGNGELFF. The CDR3 DNA sequence: TGTGCCAGCAGTTACTCGAACGGTAACGGGGAGCTGTTTTTT.

This clone was counted a few times. The gene calls are TRBV5-1 and TRBJ2-2, with 11 bases aligning to TRBD2. V lost 2 bases to trimming and J lost 4 bases; unmatched junction nucleotides: 4. This CDR3 is 16 amino acids long. Germline CDR1 and CDR2: SGHRS and YFSETQ. CDR3 residues: CASSLTSGSSTGELFF. As DNA, the CDR3 is TGCGCCAGCAGCTTAACTAGCGGGAGTAGCACCGGGGAGCTGTTTTTT.

The chain joins TRBV12-3 or TRBV12-4 to TRBJ1-2, with D tentatively TRBD1 (6 bases). V lost 1 base, J lost 4 bases, and 7 bases lay in between. This CDR3 has 13 residues. For the CDR3, the DNA is TGTGCCAGCAGTTTAGGACAGGCCTATGGCTACACCTTC. Its translation is CASSLGQAYGYTF.

The V gene is TRBV19, the J gene TRBJ2-1; D possibly corresponds to TRBD2 (5 bases). Germline values: CDR1 LNHDA, CDR2 SQIVND (reference sequence). V was cut by 9 bases and J by 2 bases, with 17 bases left in between. The length of the CDR3 is 15 residues. This CDR3 reads CASRLEDGPYNEQFF. CDR3 bases: TGTGCCAGCCGGTTGGAGGACGGACCCTACAATGAGCAGTTCTTC.

V and J are TRBV7-3 and TRBJ2-1; D is unclear. Germline lookup yields CDR1 SGHTA and CDR2 FQGTGA. The ends were cut back, 1 base at V and 1 base at J, with 14 bases in the middle. The CDR3 has 17 residues. CDR3 sequence: CASSLSSSASSYNEQFF. The CDR3 DNA is TGTGCCAGCAGCTTAAGTTCCAGCGCCAGTTCCTACAATGAGCAGTTCTTC. Using reference TRBV7-3 and TRBJ2-1 for the parts outside the CDR3, the full variable domain is GAGVSQTPSNKVTEKGKYVELRCDPISGHTALYWYRQSLGQGPEFLIYFQGTGAADDSGLPNDRFFAVRPEGSVSTLKIQRTERGDSAVYLCASSLSSSASSYNEQFFGPGTRLTVL.

The rearrangement joins TRBV6-5 to TRBJ2-2, with 9 nucleotides matching TRBD2. The germline V gene encodes CDR1 MNHEY and CDR2 SVGAGI. The CDR3 is 14 residues long. V lost 6 bases, J lost 8 bases, and 7 bases stayed unmatched. The CDR3 here is CASRVAGVVGELFF. DNA of the CDR3: TGTGCCAGCAGGGTAGCGGGGGTGGTAGGGGAGCTGTTTTTT.

The rearrangement uses TRBV30 and TRBJ2-3, with D possibly matching TRBD2 (6 bases). Trimming took 1 base from V and 4 from J, leaving 12 bases between them. CDR3 length: 14 residues. Germline V gene sequence: CDR1 GTSNPN, CDR2 SVGIG (reference sequence). The CDR3, as DNA: TGTGCCTGGAGTGCGGACGGGAGTGCAGATACGCAGTATTTT. It yields the protein CAWSADGSADTQYF.

The V and J genes are TRBV6-5 and TRBJ2-1, with TRBD2 as a possible D gene (6 bases). Trimming took off 7 bases at V and 2 bases at J, with 12 bases between the two ends. Germline CDR1 reads MNHEY; CDR2 reads SVGAGI. This CDR3 contains 14 residues. For the CDR3, the DNA is TGTGCCAGCAACTGGGGGGACCCCTACAATGAGCAGTTCTTC. It encodes CASNWGDPYNEQFF.

This chain joins TRBV11-1 and TRBJ2-7; TRBD1 aligns across 11 bases. Looked up from germline, CDR1 is SGHAT and CDR2 is FQDESV (reference sequence). Unmatched junction bases numbered 4, after V lost 2 bases and J lost 1 base. The CDR3 consists of 16 residues. Written as DNA, the CDR3 is TGTGCCAGCAGCTTAACCGGGACAGGGGGTTCCTACGAGCAGTACTTC. Its protein is CASSLTGTGGSYEQYF.

The rearrangement uses TRBV7-9 and TRBJ2-7; 7 positions match TRBD2. V was pared by 4 bases and J by 3 bases, with 12 bases of the junction left unmatched. The CDR3 covers 16 residues. CDR1 and CDR2 from the germline V gene are SEHNR and FQNEAQ (reference sequence). CDR3 in amino acids: CASSSDRDPGGYEQYF. In DNA, the CDR3 is TGTGCCAGCAGCTCTGACCGGGACCCGGGGGGCTACGAGCAGTACTTC.

The chain has TRBV5-4 and TRBJ2-3; D gene ambiguous. Germline CDR1 reads SGHNT; CDR2 reads YYREEE (reference sequence). There are 14 residues in the CDR3. Trimming took 2 bases from V and 0 from J, leaving 7 bases between them. CDR3 nucleotides: TGTGCCAGCAGCTTCGAAACTAGCACAGATACGCAGTATTTT. Translation gives CASSFETSTDTQYF. Full variable domain (missing parts from reference TRBV5-4 and TRBJ2-3): ETGVTQSPTHLIKTRGQQVTLRCSSQSGHNTVSWYQQALGQGPQFIFQYYREEENGRGNFPPRFSGLQFPNYSSELNVNALELDDSALYLCASSFETSTDTQYFGPGTRLTVL.

V and J are TRBV4-1 and TRBJ2-7; D might be TRBD1 (5 bases). From germline, CDR1 is MGHRA and CDR2 YSYEKL. Trimming left V 0 bases short and J 7 bases short, with 10 bases between. The CDR3 extends over 13 amino acids. CDR3 region: CASSQDRGWEQYF. The CDR3 coding sequence is TGCGCCAGCAGCCAAGATAGGGGCTGGGAGCAGTACTTC.